This T cell receptor beta chain was observed in a study of CXCR3 chemokines and chemotherapy response in bladder cancer. MiXCR was run by TCRdb on the PCR reads, yielding one entry per CDR3 protein. The repertoire includes over 2,000 distinct CDR3 sequences, roughly 16% of them detected once, and 20% to 30% sits in the top ten. After removal of 3 bases from V and 5 bases from J, the junction contained 9 bases not matched to a gene. Germline V gene data show CDR1 as KGHSH and CDR2 as LQKENI. This CDR3 has 15 amino acids. This clonotype rates as medium-sized (0.01 to 0.1%). The receptor was isolated from a human donor with bladder cancer that responded to neoadjuvant chemotherapy. The material was obtained from a patient whose treatment included neoadjuvant chemotherapy. The rearrangement uses TRBV18 and TRBJ1-1; 7 positions match TRBD1. CDR3 sequence reads: CASSPNTGAGTEAFF. For the CDR3, the DNA is TGTGCCAGCTCACCTAACACAGGGGCGGGAACTGAAGCTTTCTTT.